Shown below are 18 T cell receptor beta chains from a single sample sequenced in a study of shared clonotypes between healthy human individuals. Assay used: immunoSEQ multiplex PCR; TCRdb lists only in-frame clones, some missing. This sample has around 1,000,000 clones, with 60% to 85% found just once. The sample was memory CD4+ T cells from PBMCs. Described subset: CD45RA-negative fraction. Every receptor here comes from a man aged 18-30 years in good health. Some clones in this sample may be carry-over from other donors' samples.

The DNA of the CDR3 is TGTGCCACCAGCAGTGTTGACAGGGGCCGTCCCGAGCAGTACTTC. Protein: CATSSVDRGRPEQYF. J is TRBJ2-7 and V is TRBV15; 8 bases map to TRBD1. V lost 3 bases to trimming and J lost 6 bases; unmatched junction nucleotides: 10. CDR3 size: 15 residues. Per germline, CDR1 LNHNV and CDR2 YYDKDF (reference sequence).

The V call is TRBV29-1, the J call TRBJ2-1; TRBD1 might be the D (5 bases). Deletions cut 0 bases from V and 0 bases from J, with 12 bases between. CDR3 length equals 16 residues. Per the germline V gene, CDR1 is SQVTM and CDR2 is ANQGSEA. CDR3 coding DNA: TGCAGCGTTGAAGAAGGGGTGGCCAGCTCCTACAATGAGCAGTTCTTC. Protein: CSVEEGVASSYNEQFF.

V usage is TRBV20-1 and J usage is TRBJ2-5, with unresolved D. The CDR3 contains 11 residues. Trimming pared 6 bases from V and 2 bases from J, leaving 7 bases between. Germline CDR1 and CDR2: DFQATT and SNEGSKA (reference sequence). The CDR3 spells CSAVEQETQYF. CDR3 DNA: TGCAGTGCGGTGGAGCAAGAGACCCAGTACTTC.

The chain employs TRBV5-6 and TRBJ2-5, with D hard to call. V was shortened by 1 base and J by 2 bases, with 12 bases between the two germline ends. The CDR3 consists of 15 residues. Germline V gene sequence: CDR1 SGHDT, CDR2 YYEEEE. CDR3 DNA: TGTGCCAGCAGCTTGAGAAGCCCTCGGCAAGAGACCCAGTACTTC. This encodes CASSLRSPRQETQYF.

This chain links TRBV5-1 with TRBJ1-5; D ambiguous. V lost 7 bases to trimming and J lost 2 bases, with 13 bases between them. This CDR3 is built from 14 residues. The germline CDR1 and CDR2 sequences are SGHRS and YFSETQ. The CDR3 region has the DNA TGCGCCAGCGGATCGGGTCGCGGCAATCAGCCCCAGCATTTT. This encodes CASGSGRGNQPQHF.

The rearrangement joins TRBV7-6 to TRBJ2-1; 8 bases align to TRBD2. CDR3 length: 17 residues. Germline CDR1 SGHVS, CDR2 FNYEAQ. V was clipped by 1 base and J by 7 bases; unmatched bases: 12. Written as DNA, the CDR3 is TGTGCCAGCAGCTTAGGGTTAGCGGGGAGTGGGAGGAATGAGCAGTTCTTC. This encodes CASSLGLAGSGRNEQFF.

This clone has a single count. The genes are TRBV6-5 and TRBJ2-7, with D perhaps matching TRBD2 (6 bases). CDR1 and CDR2 (germline): MNHEY, SVGAGI. The CDR3 totals 15 residues. Trimming removed 0 bases at V and 3 bases at J, with 12 bases between. CDR3 sequence (DNA): TGTGCCAGCAGTTACTCGGGAGGACTTCACTACGAGCAGTACTTC. Amino acid sequence: CASSYSGGLHYEQYF.

The rearrangement uses TRBV11-2 and TRBJ1-1; 8 nucleotides align to TRBD1. Germline values: CDR1 SGHAT, CDR2 FQNNGV. The length of the CDR3 is 15 residues. V shed 5 bases and J 4 bases; nucleotides not matched to a gene: 9. The CDR3: CASSPTGGRGTEAFF. Written as DNA, the CDR3 is TGTGCCAGCAGCCCCACAGGGGGGAGAGGCACTGAAGCTTTCTTT.

This chain links TRBV27 with TRBJ1-2, with D perhaps TRBD1 (5 bases). V dropped 2 bases and J dropped 7 bases, with 11 bases sitting between them. The germline V gene encodes CDR1 MNHEY and CDR2 SMNVEV (reference sequence). This CDR3 has 13 residues. The CDR3, as DNA: TGTGCCAGCAGTTTAATACGGGGCTCTGGCTACACCTTC. It encodes CASSLIRGSGYTF.

This clone was observed a few times. The V gene is TRBV28, the J gene TRBJ2-7, with a weak D call TRBD2 (5 bases). Germline values: CDR1 MDHEN, CDR2 SYDVKM. Between the trimmed V and J ends, which lost 4 bases and 2 bases, there was a span of 21 bases. This CDR3 comprises 17 residues. The DNA for the CDR3 is TGTGCCAGCAGTTCTCCATCTCTTCCGGAGGTGCCCTACGAGCAGTACTTC. It is translated as CASSSPSLPEVPYEQYF.

To note about this clone: The sample contains more than one DNA sequence encoding this CDR3. This chain uses TRBV5-4 with TRBJ2-7; a weak D match, TRBD2 (5 bases). This CDR3 comprises 13 residues. The ends were cut back, 2 bases at V and 0 bases at J, with 6 bases in the middle. The germline V gene has CDR1 SGHNT and CDR2 YYREEE (reference sequence). CDR3 coding DNA: TGTGCCAGCAGCTTCCGGGACTCCTACGAGCAGTACTTC. It translates to CASSFRDSYEQYF.

V is TRBV27 and J is TRBJ1-1; tentatively, D is TRBD1 (5 bases). The CDR3 is 14 residues long. CDR1 is MNHEY, CDR2 SMNVEV, per germline (reference sequence). V was shortened by 2 bases and J by 5 bases, with 12 bases between the two germline ends. CDR3 DNA sequence: TGTGCCAGCAGTTTAACCAGGGAAAGAACTGAAGCTTTCTTT. Translating it yields CASSLTRERTEAFF.

The chain recombines TRBV4-2 with TRBJ1-5; TRBD1 aligns across 7 bases. The germline gives CDR1 LGHNA, CDR2 YNFKEQ. With 0 bases clipped from V and 5 bases from J, the junction kept 7 bases outside the gene matches. The CDR3 has 16 residues. CDR3 sequence (DNA): TGTGCCAGCAGCCAAGAGGTAGGCAGGGGGGATCAGCCCCAGCATTTT. It yields the protein CASSQEVGRGDQPQHF.

A single count supports this clone. V and J are TRBV5-1 and TRBJ2-7; TRBD2 aligns across 8 bases. Per the germline V gene, CDR1 is SGHRS and CDR2 is YFSETQ. Germline trimming cut 3 bases from V and 0 bases from J; bases unmatched to any gene: 14. This CDR3 contains 18 residues. CDR3 residues: CASSWGQGYREGSYEQYF. The CDR3 region has the DNA TGCGCCAGCAGCTGGGGTCAGGGGTACCGGGAGGGCTCCTACGAGCAGTACTTC.

The chain uses TRBV7-3 and TRBJ1-1; D unclear. Germline assignment: CDR1 SGHTA and CDR2 FQGTGA. The CDR3 runs 13 residues. V dropped 4 bases and J dropped 1 base, with 7 bases sitting between them. The CDR3 nucleotides read TGTGCCAGCAGCTCTAAGAGGAACACTGAAGCTTTCTTT. Protein sequence: CASSSKRNTEAFF.

V and J are TRBV5-4 and TRBJ2-6; D remains unclear. Germline loops: CDR1 SGHNT, CDR2 YYREEE (reference sequence). The CDR3 spans 17 residues. The V gene lost 4 bases and the J gene lost 3 bases, with 17 bases spanning the gap. In DNA, the CDR3 is TGTGCCAGCAGCCCAAGCAGTTATGTGGATGGGGCCAACGTCCTGACTTTC. This gives the protein CASSPSSYVDGANVLTF.

Details on this clone: The junction departs from the called germline gene at one end, perhaps through a read error. V gene TRBV30 combines with J gene TRBJ1-3, with unresolved D. The CDR3 is 15 amino acids. CDR1 is GTSNPN, CDR2 SVGIG, per germline (reference sequence). The CDR3 nucleotides are TGTGCCCGGAGGGATGGAGATTTCTCTGGAAACACCATATATTTT. This sequence encodes CARRDGDFSGNTIYF.

The chain carries TRBV25-1 and TRBJ2-4, with D possibly TRBD1 on 6 matching bases. CDR3 length: 16 residues. With 3 bases removed from V and 4 bases from J, the gap between germline ends came to 16 bases. CDR1 and CDR2 from the germline V gene are MGHDK and SYGVNS. The CDR3 here is CASSDDLGQGKNIQYF. CDR3 bases: TGTGCCAGCAGTGACGACCTGGGGCAGGGGAAAAACATTCAGTACTTC.